The 18 T cell receptor beta chains reported below all come from one sample, sequenced in a study of CXCR3-negative and CXCR3-positive naive CD8 T cells. The libraries of TRB cDNA were constructed through 5' RACE using UMI labels. From its re-call of the 5' RACE reads, TCRdb lists each CDR3 protein once, without DNA. Reported are 48,000 or so distinct CDR3 sequences; the ten largest clones contain 15%. Source material: memory CD8+ T cells from blood. The receptors were gathered from a human donor in good health. Some clones in this sample may be carry-over from other donors' samples.

This sequence joins TRBV15 and TRBJ2-5; with no DNA, the TCRdb D assignment of TRBD2 cannot be verified. Germline lookup yields CDR1 LNHNV and CDR2 YYDKDF (reference sequence). The CDR3 totals 16 residues. The CDR3 region is CATSTTLADSWETQYF.

This sequence joins TRBV20-1 and TRBJ2-3; as DNA is missing, the TRBD2 call by TCRdb cannot be tested. The germline gives CDR1 DFQATT, CDR2 SNEGSKA (reference sequence). The CDR3 extends over 14 amino acids. The CDR3 sequence: CSARDRVSGGPQYF.

The genes are TRBV5-1 and TRBJ1-4. Germline lookup yields CDR1 SGHRS and CDR2 YFSETQ. The CDR3 is 15 residues long. This chain's CDR3 is CASSPSESRKEKLFF.

This chain joins TRBV29-1 and TRBJ2-7; the TRBD1 assignment by TCRdb is unverifiable without DNA. Germline CDR1 and CDR2: SQVTM and ANQGSEA. The CDR3 covers 13 residues. The CDR3 loop is CSVEGGQDYEQYF.

The gene calls are TRBV7-6 and TRBJ1-3; TCRdb's assignment of TRBD1 cannot be checked, as there is no DNA. The CDR3 is 16 amino acids. Germline CDR1 SGHVS, CDR2 FNYEAQ. CDR3 residues: CASSSEQGALGNTIYF.

The gene calls are TRBV10-3 and TRBJ2-3; TCRdb returns TRBD2, unconfirmable since there is no DNA. CDR1 ENHRY and CDR2 SYGVKD come from the germline V gene. The CDR3 is 16 residues long. The CDR3 loop reads CASRSSGHPGTDTQYF.

V and J are TRBV28 and TRBJ2-7; TCRdb reports TRBD1, a call that lacks DNA to check it against. CDR3 length equals 14 residues. Looked up from germline, CDR1 is MDHEN and CDR2 is SYDVKM. The CDR3 sequence: CASSLTDSTYEQYF.

This chain connects TRBV6-5 to TRBJ2-7; TCRdb's D call of TRBD1 is untestable without DNA. From germline, CDR1 is MNHEY and CDR2 SVGAGI. This CDR3 is built from 16 residues. CDR3 region: CASSYSRYPATGEQYF.

J is TRBJ2-5 and V is TRBV9; TCRdb's D gene call, TRBD2, goes unchecked for lack of DNA. There are 14 residues in the CDR3. From germline, CDR1 is SGDLS and CDR2 YYNGEE. The CDR3: CASSAGPRAETQYF. The variable domain in full, completed from reference TRBV9 and TRBJ2-5, reads DSGVTQTPKHLITATGQRVTLRCSPRSGDLSVYWYQQSLDQGLQFLIQYYNGEERAKGNILERFSAQQFPDLHSELNLSSLELGDSALYFCASSAGPRAETQYFGPGTRLLVL.

CDR3 sequence reads: CAISDKWGGDTEAFF. V is TRBV10-3 and J is TRBJ1-1. The CDR3 runs 15 residues. Germline assignment: CDR1 ENHRY and CDR2 SYGVKD.

V usage is TRBV2 and J usage is TRBJ1-4; TCRdb outputs TRBD1, but without DNA this stays unchecked. Per the germline V gene, CDR1 is SNHLY and CDR2 is FYNNEI. This CDR3 contains 12 residues. CDR3 residues: CANTGVNEKLFF.

The chain joins TRBV29-1 to TRBJ2-2; TCRdb picks TRBD1, but there is no DNA to check that call. The CDR3 sequence is 17 residues long. The germline CDR1 and CDR2 sequences are SQVTM and ANQGSEA. The CDR3 loop is CSVEGLEDRANTGELFF.

The rearrangement joins TRBV7-2 to TRBJ1-1; the D call from TCRdb, TRBD1, cannot be confirmed without DNA. Germline values: CDR1 SGHTA, CDR2 FQGNSA. This CDR3 has 12 amino acids. The chain's CDR3 is CASSIGTVEAFF.

The V and J genes are TRBV7-8 and TRBJ2-1; there is no DNA to check the TCRdb D call of TRBD2. The germline CDR1 and CDR2 sequences are SGHVS and FQNEAQ. The CDR3 is 14 residues long. CDR3 loop: CASSFLAGWGEQFF.

The chain is built from TRBV29-1 and TRBJ1-2; TCRdb's D call, TRBD1, is unchecked because there is no DNA. Germline CDR1 SQVTM, CDR2 ANQGSEA. The CDR3 totals 14 residues. The CDR3 loop is CSVEEWTKDYGYTF.

CDR3 protein: CASNKDSNTEAFF. The genes are TRBV5-1 and TRBJ1-1; TCRdb designates TRBD1, a call that cannot be tested without DNA. This CDR3 is 13 amino acids long. Germline assignment: CDR1 SGHRS and CDR2 YFSETQ. Supplemented by reference TRBV5-1 and TRBJ1-1, the full variable domain reads KAGVTQTPRYLIKTRGQQVTLSCSPISGHRSVSWYQQTPGQGLQFLFEYFSETQRNKGNFPGRFSGRQFSNSRSEMNVSTLELGDSALYLCASNKDSNTEAFFGQGTRLTVV.

This chain links TRBV27 with TRBJ2-1. Germline assignment: CDR1 MNHEY and CDR2 SMNVEV (reference sequence). The CDR3 length is 15 residues. This chain's CDR3 is CASSLLGGSYNEQFF.

This chain joins TRBV7-2 and TRBJ2-1; TCRdb names TRBD2, which stays unverified in the absence of DNA. Germline CDR1 and CDR2: SGHTA and FQGNSA. CDR3 length: 15 residues. CDR3 sequence: CASSSSWAGGNEQFF.